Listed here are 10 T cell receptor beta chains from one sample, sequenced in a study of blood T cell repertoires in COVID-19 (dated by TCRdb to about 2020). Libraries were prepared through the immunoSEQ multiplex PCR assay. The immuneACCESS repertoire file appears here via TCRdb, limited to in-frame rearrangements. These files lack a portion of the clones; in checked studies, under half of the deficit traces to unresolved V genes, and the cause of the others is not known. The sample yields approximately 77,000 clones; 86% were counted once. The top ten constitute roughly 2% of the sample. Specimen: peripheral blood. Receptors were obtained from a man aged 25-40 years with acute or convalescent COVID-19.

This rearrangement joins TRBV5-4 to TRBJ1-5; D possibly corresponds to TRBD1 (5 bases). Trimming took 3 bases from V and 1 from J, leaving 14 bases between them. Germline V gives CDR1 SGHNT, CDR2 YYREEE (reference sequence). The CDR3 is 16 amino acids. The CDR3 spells CASSSREDGSNQPQHF. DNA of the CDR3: TGTGCCAGCAGCTCCAGGGAGGATGGGAGCAATCAGCCCCAGCATTTT.

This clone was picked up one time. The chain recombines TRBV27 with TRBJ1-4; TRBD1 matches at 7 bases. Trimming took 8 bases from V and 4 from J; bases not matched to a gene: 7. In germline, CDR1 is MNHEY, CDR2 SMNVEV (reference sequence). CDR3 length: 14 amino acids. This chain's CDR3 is CASGWGTVNEKLFF. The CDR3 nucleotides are TGTGCCAGCGGATGGGGGACAGTTAATGAAAAACTGTTTTTT.

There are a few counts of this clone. CDR3 sequence: CASSQDSSGLADNEQFF. CDR3 nucleotides: TGCGCCAGCAGCCAAGATTCATCGGGACTAGCGGACAATGAGCAGTTCTTC. The V gene is TRBV4-3, the J gene TRBJ2-1, with 11 bases identical to TRBD2. CDR1 is LGHNA and CDR2 is YSLEER in the germline V gene. The length of the CDR3 is 17 residues. V trimming: 0 bases; J trimming: 5 bases; junction bases outside the gene matches: 6.

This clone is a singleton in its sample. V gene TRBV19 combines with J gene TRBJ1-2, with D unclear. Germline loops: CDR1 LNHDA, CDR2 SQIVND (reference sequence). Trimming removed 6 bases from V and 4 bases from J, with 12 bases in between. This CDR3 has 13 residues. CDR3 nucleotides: TGTGCCAGTAGCCCTGGAGGGTTCTATGGCTACACCTTC. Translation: CASSPGGFYGYTF.

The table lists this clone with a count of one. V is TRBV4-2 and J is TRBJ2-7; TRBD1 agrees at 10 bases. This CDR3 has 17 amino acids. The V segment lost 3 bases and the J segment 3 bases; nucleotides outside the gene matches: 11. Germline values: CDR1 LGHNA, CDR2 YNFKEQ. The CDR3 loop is CASSQFWGTGEGYEQYV. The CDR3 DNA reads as TGTGCCAGCAGCCAGTTTTGGGGGACAGGGGAAGGCTACGAGCAGTACGTC.

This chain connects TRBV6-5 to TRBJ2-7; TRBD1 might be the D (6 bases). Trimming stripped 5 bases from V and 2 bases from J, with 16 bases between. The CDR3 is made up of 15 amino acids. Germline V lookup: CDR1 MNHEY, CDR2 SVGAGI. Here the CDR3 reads CASSQLVQGPYEQYF. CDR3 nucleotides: TGTGCCAGCAGTCAGTTAGTACAGGGACCCTACGAGCAGTACTTC.

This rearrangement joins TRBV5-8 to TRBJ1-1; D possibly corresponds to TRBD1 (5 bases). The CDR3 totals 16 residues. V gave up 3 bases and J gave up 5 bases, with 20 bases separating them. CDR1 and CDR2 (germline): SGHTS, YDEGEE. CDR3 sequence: CASSYVQGYGRTEAFF. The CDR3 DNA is TGTGCCAGCAGCTACGTCCAGGGATATGGGAGGACTGAAGCTTTCTTT.

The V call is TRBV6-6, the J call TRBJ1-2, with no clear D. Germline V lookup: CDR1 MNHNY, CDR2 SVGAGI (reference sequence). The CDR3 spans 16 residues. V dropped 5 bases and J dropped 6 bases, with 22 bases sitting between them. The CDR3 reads CASSQLGPPGLHGYTF. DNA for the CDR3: TGTGCCAGCAGTCAACTTGGTCCGCCGGGTTTACATGGCTACACCTTC.

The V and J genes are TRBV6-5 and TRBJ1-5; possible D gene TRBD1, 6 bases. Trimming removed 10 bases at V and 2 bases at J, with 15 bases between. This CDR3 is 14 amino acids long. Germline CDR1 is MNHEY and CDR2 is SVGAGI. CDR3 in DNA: TGTGCCATCGAGGGGGGGTTTGGCAATCAGCCCCAGCATTTT. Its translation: CAIEGGFGNQPQHF.

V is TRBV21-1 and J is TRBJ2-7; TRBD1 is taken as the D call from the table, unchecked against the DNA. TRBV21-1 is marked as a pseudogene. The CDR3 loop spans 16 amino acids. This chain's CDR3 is CASSKGGDSECYEQYF. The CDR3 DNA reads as TGTGCCAGCAGCAAAGGGGGGGACAGCGAGTGCTACGAGCAGTACTTC.